These T cell receptor beta chains were read from a single sample in a study of graft-versus-host responses after intestinal transplantation. Antigen specificity for these receptors is unknown. Using immunoSEQ multiplex PCR, the repertoire was profiled, and TCRdb retains in-frame clones only, with some absent. The sample shows under 100,000 clones, around 93% of them seen only once. Sequencing used unstimulated CD8+ T cells sorted from spleen or lymph node cells, obtained before transplant. These receptor sequences come from a human donor who was the organ donor for an intestinal transplant. The CDR3 runs from the conserved cysteine through the conserved F or W. Each record gives: J gene, D gene, V gene, clone size, CDR3 protein, CDR3 DNA. D genes are given only for firm matches. Size tells how often a clone was seen (once, few, many) or the class of an expanded clone, and some rows leave it out.

J: TRBJ2-1
D: NA
V: TRBV27
size: NA
CDR3: CASSFSRVDVQFF
DNA: TGTGCCAGCAGTTTCTCCAGGGTGGATGTGCAGTTCTTC

J: TRBJ1-1
D: TRBD1
V: TRBV6-5
size: NA
CDR3: CASSYSTGGYEAFF
DNA: TGTGCCAGCAGTTACTCAACAGGGGGATATGAAGCTTTCTTT

J: TRBJ1-1
D: NA
V: TRBV4-1
size: NA
CDR3: CASSQGASQAFF
DNA: TGCGCCAGCAGCCAAGGGGCTTCCCAAGCTTTCTTT

J: TRBJ1-1
D: NA
V: TRBV2
size: NA
CDR3: CASSVSSEAFF
DNA: TGTGCCAGCAGCGTTTCTTCTGAAGCTTTCTTT

J: TRBJ1-5
D: NA
V: TRBV10-2
size: NA
CDR3: CASSRGFQPQHF
DNA: TGCGCCAGTTCCAGGGGTTTTCAGCCCCAGCATTTT

J: TRBJ2-5
D: NA
V: TRBV9
size: NA
CDR3: CASSDRTSETQYF
DNA: TGTGCCAGCAGCGATCGGACTTCAGAGACCCAGTACTTC

J: TRBJ2-5
D: NA
V: TRBV7-2
size: NA
CDR3: CASSSGLTGETQYF
DNA: TGTGCCAGCAGCAGCGGGTTAACGGGGGAGACCCAGTACTTC

J: TRBJ2-7
D: NA
V: TRBV4-3
size: NA
CDR3: CASSQVEYYEQYF
DNA: TGCGCCAGCAGCCAAGTAGAGTACTACGAGCAGTACTTC

J: TRBJ1-1
D: NA
V: TRBV6-1
size: NA
CDR3: CASSPWGGDTEAFF
DNA: TGTGCCAGCAGCCCTTGGGGCGGGGACACTGAAGCTTTCTTT

J: TRBJ1-5
D: TRBD1
V: TRBV4-1
size: NA
CDR3: CASSQEGPTGVFVSNQPQHF
DNA: TGCGCCAGCAGCCAAGAAGGGCCGACAGGGGTGTTCGTGAGCAATCAGCCCCAGCATTTT

J: TRBJ1-1
D: NA
V: TRBV29-1
size: NA
CDR3: CSANSNTEAFF
DNA: TGCAGCGCCAACAGTAACACTGAAGCTTTCTTT

J: TRBJ2-7
D: TRBD1
V: TRBV27
size: NA
CDR3: CASSPGTASYEQYF
DNA: TGTGCCAGCAGTCCCGGGACAGCTTCCTACGAGCAGTACTTC

J: TRBJ2-7
D: NA
V: TRBV6-1
size: NA
CDR3: CASSEVQGLNYEQYF
DNA: TGTGCCAGCAGTGAAGTCCAGGGGCTAAACTACGAGCAGTACTTC

J: TRBJ1-1
D: NA
V: TRBV5-1
size: NA
CDR3: CASSLVRGRTEAFF
DNA: TGCGCCAGCAGCTTGGTACGGGGTCGGACTGAAGCTTTCTTT

J: TRBJ2-5
D: NA
V: TRBV4-1
size: NA
CDR3: CASSSYVEVEETQYF
DNA: TGCGCCAGCAGCTCCTACGTAGAGGTCGAAGAGACCCAGTACTTC

J: TRBJ2-3
D: NA
V: TRBV6-5
size: few
CDR3: CASSYSEVDTQYF
DNA: TGTGCCAGCAGTTACTCGGAGGTTGATACGCAGTATTTT

J: TRBJ1-1
D: NA
V: TRBV19
size: NA
CDR3: CASTLGPGMENTEAFF
DNA: TGTGCCAGTACCCTTGGGCCAGGGATGGAAAACACTGAAGCTTTCTTT

J: TRBJ2-1
D: NA
V: TRBV4-3
size: once
CDR3: CASGQSSYNEQFF
DNA: TGCGCCAGCGGACAGAGCTCCTACAATGAGCAGTTCTTC

J: TRBJ2-7
D: TRBD1
V: TRBV14
size: NA
CDR3: CASSQLGGDRGDEQYF
DNA: TGTGCCAGCAGCCAACTAGGGGGGGACAGGGGCGACGAGCAGTACTTC

J: TRBJ2-3
D: NA
V: TRBV4-3
size: NA
CDR3: CASSQFSGSDTQYF
DNA: TGCGCCAGCAGCCAATTTTCAGGGTCAGATACGCAGTATTTT

J: TRBJ2-1
D: TRBD2
V: TRBV7-9
size: NA
CDR3: CASSPPSSGGAVWEQFF
DNA: TGTGCCAGCAGCCCACCTTCTAGCGGGGGGGCCGTCTGGGAGCAGTTCTTC

J: TRBJ1-1
D: TRBD1
V: TRBV4-3
size: NA
CDR3: CASSQRKQGKDTEAFF
DNA: TGCGCCAGCAGCCAACGGAAACAGGGGAAGGACACTGAAGCTTTCTTT

J: TRBJ2-5
D: TRBD2
V: TRBV7-2
size: NA
CDR3: CASSTGGPPETQYF
DNA: TGTGCCAGCAGCACGGGGGGGCCCCCAGAGACCCAGTACTTC

J: TRBJ2-7
D: TRBD1
V: TRBV11-2
size: NA
CDR3: CASSGPGGLGYEQYF
DNA: TGTGCCAGCAGCGGACCAGGGGGCTTGGGCTACGAGCAGTACTTC

J: TRBJ1-2
D: NA
V: TRBV4-3
size: NA
CDR3: CASSQEDSLYNYGYTF
DNA: TGCGCCAGCAGCCAGGAGGACAGCCTATATAACTATGGCTACACCTTC

J: TRBJ2-7
D: NA
V: TRBV4-2
size: NA
CDR3: CASSQGETSPYEQYF
DNA: TGTGCCAGCAGCCAAGGCGAGACATCCCCCTACGAGCAGTACTTC

J: TRBJ2-3
D: TRBD2
V: TRBV13
size: once
CDR3: CASSLRGLATDTQYF
DNA: TGTGCCAGCAGCTTAAGGGGACTAGCCACAGATACGCAGTATTTT

J: TRBJ1-4
D: NA
V: TRBV11-2
size: NA
CDR3: CASSLDSGDYRGATNEKLFF
DNA: TGTGCCAGCAGCTTAGATTCGGGGGACTACCGCGGGGCAACTAATGAAAAACTGTTTTTT

J: TRBJ2-5
D: TRBD2
V: TRBV5-1
size: NA
CDR3: CASSLVGLEETQYF
DNA: TGCGCCAGCAGCTTAGTGGGACTAGAAGAGACCCAGTACTTC

J: TRBJ1-2
D: TRBD1
V: TRBV5-4
size: NA
CDR3: CASTESPRTGELHGYTF
DNA: TGTGCCAGCACCGAATCCCCGAGGACAGGGGAGCTGCATGGCTACACCTTC

J: TRBJ1-1
D: NA
V: TRBV9
size: few
CDR3: CASSVPGSTEAFF
DNA: TGTGCCAGCAGCGTACCGGGGTCCACTGAAGCTTTCTTT

J: TRBJ2-2
D: NA
V: TRBV4-3
size: once
CDR3: CASSQSSFGELFF
DNA: TGCGCCAGCAGCCAGTCTAGTTTCGGGGAGCTGTTTTTT

J: TRBJ2-2
D: TRBD2
V: TRBV13
size: once
CDR3: CASSPGTSGNTGELFF
DNA: TGTGCCAGCAGCCCGGGGACTAGCGGGAACACCGGGGAGCTGTTTTTT

J: TRBJ2-7
D: TRBD2
V: TRBV4-3
size: NA
CDR3: CASSQDLAGAYEQYF
DNA: TGCGCCAGCAGCCAAGATCTAGCGGGGGCCTACGAGCAGTACTTC

J: TRBJ1-5
D: TRBD1
V: TRBV30
size: NA
CDR3: CAWSVSRTGVVQPQHF
DNA: TGTGCCTGGAGTGTTTCAAGGACAGGGGTGGTTCAGCCCCAGCATTTT

J: TRBJ2-3
D: TRBD2
V: TRBV9
size: NA
CDR3: CASSSRGLAGGTDTQYF
DNA: TGTGCCAGCAGCTCGAGGGGACTAGCGGGGGGCACAGATACGCAGTATTTT

J: TRBJ2-3
D: TRBD2
V: TRBV9
size: NA
CDR3: CASSRQAGGPTDTQYF
DNA: TGTGCCAGCAGCAGACAAGCGGGGGGGCCTACAGATACGCAGTATTTT

J: TRBJ2-3
D: NA
V: TRBV4-3
size: NA
CDR3: CASSQSSGWADTQYF
DNA: TGCGCCAGCAGCCAATCTTCCGGGTGGGCAGATACGCAGTATTTT

J: TRBJ2-1
D: NA
V: TRBV19
size: NA
CDR3: CASSRAVSYNEQFF
DNA: TGTGCCAGTAGTAGAGCCGTGAGTTACAATGAGCAGTTCTTC

J: TRBJ2-3
D: NA
V: TRBV7-3
size: NA
CDR3: CASSALGGDTQYF
DNA: TGTGCCAGCAGCGCGTTAGGGGGAGATACGCAGTATTTT

J: TRBJ1-1
D: NA
V: TRBV18
size: NA
CDR3: CASSLGTLNTEAFF
DNA: TGTGCCAGCTCCCTCGGGACACTGAACACTGAAGCTTTCTTT

J: TRBJ2-7
D: TRBD1
V: TRBV18
size: once
CDR3: CASSPPGQGLSYEQYF
DNA: TGTGCCAGCTCACCACCGGGACAGGGGTTATCCTACGAGCAGTACTTC

J: TRBJ2-7
D: NA
V: TRBV25-1
size: NA
CDR3: CASSTSYEQYF
DNA: TGTGCCAGCAGTACCTCTTACGAGCAGTACTTC

J: TRBJ2-7
D: NA
V: TRBV7-2
size: NA
CDR3: CASSSRTYEQYF
DNA: TGTGCCAGCAGCTCTAGGACCTACGAGCAGTACTTC

J: TRBJ1-2
D: TRBD1
V: TRBV7-3
size: NA
CDR3: CASSSLTGEGYTF
DNA: TGTGCCAGCAGCTCCTTGACAGGGGAAGGCTACACCTTC

J: TRBJ2-2
D: TRBD1
V: TRBV19
size: NA
CDR3: CASMEDRAWAGELFF
DNA: TGTGCCAGTATGGAGGACAGGGCGTGGGCCGGGGAGCTGTTTTTT